This passage covers 21 T cell receptor beta chains from one sample sequenced in a study of control samples from healthy donors and cancer patients. Using immunoSEQ multiplex PCR, the repertoire was profiled, and TCRdb retains in-frame clones only, with some absent. The sample has around 92,000 clones, roughly four fifths seen once; the top ten hold 2%. The sample consisted of blood. The source is a man between 60 and 75 years old in good health.

This clone was counted only a few times. The V and J genes are TRBV5-1 and TRBJ1-2; 8 bases are shared with TRBD1. CDR1 and CDR2 from the germline V gene are SGHRS and YFSETQ. This CDR3 is built from 13 residues. The V segment lost 4 bases and the J segment 6 bases; nucleotides outside the gene matches: 5. The CDR3 loop is CASSDRTGNGYTF. CDR3 in DNA: TGCGCCAGCAGCGATAGGACAGGGAATGGCTACACCTTC.

The chain joins TRBV12-3 or TRBV12-4 to TRBJ2-7; D ambiguous. V was shortened by 3 bases and J by 6 bases, with 9 bases between the two germline ends. This CDR3 spans 12 amino acids. CDR3 in DNA: TGTGCCAGCAGTTTTCCGAGAGGCGAGCAGTACTTC. This codes for CASSFPRGEQYF.

In this sample, this clone turned up a few times. J is TRBJ2-1 and V is TRBV24-1; D ambiguous. This CDR3 is 11 amino acids long. CDR1 is KGHDR, CDR2 SFDVKD, per germline. Trimming pared 3 bases from V and 5 bases from J, leaving 1 base between. CDR3 nucleotide sequence: TGTGCCACCAGTGATCACAATGAGCAGTTCTTC. Protein sequence: CATSDHNEQFF.

The rearrangement uses TRBV5-5 and TRBJ2-7; D unclear. Germline V lookup: CDR1 SGHKS, CDR2 YYEKEE (reference sequence). Trimming shortened V by 0 bases and J by 6 bases, and 10 bases separated the two germline ends. CDR3 length equals 13 residues. CDR3 residues: CASSLAFGAEQYF. CDR3 coding DNA: TGTGCCAGCAGCTTGGCCTTTGGAGCCGAGCAGTACTTC.

The rearrangement uses TRBV19 and TRBJ2-7; tentative D call: TRBD1 (5 bases). Trimming shortened V by 7 bases and J by 3 bases, and 7 bases separated the two germline ends. The germline CDR1 and CDR2 sequences are LNHDA and SQIVND (reference sequence). The CDR3 runs 11 residues. The CDR3 DNA reads as TGTGCCAGTAAGGGGAACTACGAGCAGTACTTC. This translates into CASKGNYEQYF.

The gene calls are TRBV3-1 (or the pseudogene TRBV3-2) and TRBJ1-1; D perhaps matches TRBD1 (5 bases). This CDR3 has 16 residues. The V gene's germline CDR1 is LGHDT and CDR2 YNNKEL (reference sequence). V was cut by 4 bases and J by 0 bases, with 15 bases left in between. CDR3 coding DNA: TGTGCCAGCAGCCCCTTCTCGGGAGGGGTGAACACTGAAGCTTTCTTT. Amino acids: CASSPFSGGVNTEAFF.

V usage is TRBV15 and J usage is TRBJ2-5; perhaps TRBD2 as D (6 bases). This CDR3 has 15 amino acids. V lost 1 base and J lost 2, with 11 bases in between. Germline CDR1 and CDR2: LNHNV and YYDKDF (reference sequence). The CDR3 nucleotides are TGTGCCACCAGCAGAGGAAGTGGGGGGCAAGAGACCCAGTACTTC. Residues: CATSRGSGGQETQYF.

A note on this clone: Other DNA sequences in this specimen translate into the identical CDR3. This sequence joins TRBV20-1 and TRBJ1-1; possible D gene TRBD1, 6 bases. Looked up from germline, CDR1 is DFQATT and CDR2 is SNEGSKA (reference sequence). The CDR3 sequence is 12 residues long. The germline V and J ends were trimmed by 3 bases and 4 bases, with 9 bases remaining between them. DNA of the CDR3: TGCAGTGCTAGTAGCAGGGGCACTGAAGCTTTCTTT. Its translation: CSASSRGTEAFF.

This clone was detected only a few times. The chain combines TRBV9 with TRBJ2-2; the D gene is possibly TRBD2 (5 bases). The germline gives CDR1 SGDLS, CDR2 YYNGEE. V was cut by 0 bases and J by 7 bases, with 13 bases left in between. This CDR3 contains 15 residues. The CDR3 DNA reads TGTGCCAGCAGCGTAGAGGGAGCGGCGGACGGGGAGCTGTTTTTT. Translating it yields CASSVEGAADGELFF.

CDR3 sequence: CASSLGVLTHTDTQYF. The CDR3 DNA sequence: TGTGCCAGCAGCTTAGGCGTTTTAACACATACAGATACGCAGTATTTT. This chain links TRBV11-2 with TRBJ2-3; D is unresolved. The CDR3 spans 16 residues. V lost 1 base and J 3 bases, leaving 14 bases between the germline ends. Germline lookup yields CDR1 SGHAT and CDR2 FQNNGV.

The chain carries TRBV18 and TRBJ2-5; D call uncertain. CDR1 and CDR2 (germline): KGHSH, LQKENI. The V end was cut by 2 bases, the J end by 1 base, with 11 bases between. The CDR3 length is 15 residues. The DNA for the CDR3 is TGTGCCAGCTCACCAGCGCGAACAGCCCAAGAGACCCAGTACTTC. It codes for CASSPARTAQETQYF.

The chain employs TRBV21-1 and TRBJ1-5; the listed D gene, TRBD1, was not tested against the DNA. TRBV21-1 represents a pseudogene. The CDR3 spans 14 residues. The CDR3 DNA reads as TGTGCCAGCAGTATACAGGATAGCAATCAGCCCCAGCATTTT. Its protein product is CASSIQDSNQPQHF.

This clone was seen more than once but under ten times. The V call is TRBV4-1, the J call TRBJ1-4, with 10 nucleotides matching TRBD1. The CDR3 loop spans 18 amino acids. Trimming removed 0 bases from V and 1 base from J; junction bases left unmatched: 5. Germline V gene lookup returns CDR1 MGHRA and CDR2 YSYEKL. CDR3 sequence: CASSQDRDRGRTNEKLFF. CDR3 nucleotides: TGCGCCAGCAGCCAAGATAGGGACAGGGGACGAACTAATGAAAAACTGTTTTTT.

The chain employs TRBV2 and TRBJ2-3; D uncertain. Germline CDR1 and CDR2: SNHLY and FYNNEI. V gave up 4 bases and J gave up 5 bases, with 10 bases separating them. CDR3 length equals 13 residues. The CDR3 reads CASSAPGGDTQYF. Here the CDR3 DNA reads TGTGCCAGCAGTGCCCCGGGTGGAGATACGCAGTATTTT.

The chain recombines TRBV5-4 with TRBJ2-7, with 11 bases lining up with TRBD2. The germline V gene has CDR1 SGHNT and CDR2 YYREEE (reference sequence). This CDR3 has 15 amino acids. V lost 4 bases to trimming and J lost 5 bases; unmatched junction nucleotides: 8. The CDR3 DNA reads as TGTGCCAGCAGCCCTACTAGCGGGAGTAACCACGAGCAGTACTTC. As protein: CASSPTSGSNHEQYF.

J is TRBJ1-2 and V is TRBV6-5, with D hard to call. V was trimmed by 0 bases and J by 2 bases, leaving 10 bases between them. CDR1 is MNHEY, CDR2 SVGAGI, per germline. The CDR3 contains 15 residues. In DNA form, the CDR3 reads TGTGCCAGCAGTTACTCGAGGGCCACAAACTATGGCTACACCTTC. Its translation: CASSYSRATNYGYTF.

The rearrangement joins TRBV28 to TRBJ2-1, with D hard to call. Germline CDR1 reads MDHEN; CDR2 reads SYDVKM. V lost 8 bases, J lost 5 bases, and 13 bases lay in between. There are 13 residues in the CDR3. The CDR3 DNA is TGTGCCAGCTCCCATAACCCCAACAATGAGCAGTTCTTC. Translation: CASSHNPNNEQFF.

The chain is built from TRBV5-1 and TRBJ2-3, with 8 bases lining up with TRBD1. V lost 0 bases and J lost 6; bases outside the gene matches: 3. The CDR3 is 14 residues long. The germline CDR1 and CDR2 sequences are SGHRS and YFSETQ. This CDR3 is CASSLGQGRDTQYF. The CDR3 DNA sequence: TGCGCCAGCAGCTTGGGACAGGGGAGGGATACGCAGTATTTT.

The rearrangement uses TRBV15 and TRBJ2-7; 9 bases fit TRBD1. This CDR3 is 16 amino acids long. V was clipped by 0 bases and J by 3 bases; unmatched bases: 6. Germline-derived CDR1 and CDR2 are LNHNV and YYDKDF (reference sequence). CDR3 in DNA: TGTGCCACCAGCAGAGAGTCCGGGACAGGGATCTACGAGCAGTACTTC. This codes for CATSRESGTGIYEQYF. The full variable domain, its missing parts supplied by reference TRBV15 and TRBJ2-7, is DAMVIQNPRYQVTQFGKPVTLSCSQTLNHNVMYWYQQKSSQAPKLLFHYYDKDFNNEADTPDNFQSRRPNTSFCFLDIRSPGLGDTAMYLCATSRESGTGIYEQYFGPGTRLTVT.

V is TRBV6-5 and J is TRBJ2-7; TRBD2 might be the D (6 bases). This CDR3 has 15 residues. From germline, CDR1 is MNHEY and CDR2 SVGAGI. Trimming pared 6 bases from V and 5 bases from J, leaving 20 bases between. The CDR3 loop reads CASRALARFRDEQYF. CDR3 DNA sequence: TGTGCCAGCAGAGCGCTAGCGCGGTTTCGCGACGAGCAGTACTTC.

This chain joins TRBV7-9 and TRBJ2-7, with 7 bases aligning to TRBD2. Germline V gene data show CDR1 as SEHNR and CDR2 as FQNEAQ (reference sequence). J lost 1 base, V lost 4 bases, and 7 bases had no gene match. The CDR3 is 15 residues long. CDR3 in DNA: TGTGCCAGCAGCTCGTACCAGCGGGGATCCTACGAGCAGTACTTC. This translates into CASSSYQRGSYEQYF. Full variable domain (missing parts from reference TRBV7-9 and TRBJ2-7): DTGVSQNPRHKITKRGQNVTFRCDPISEHNRLYWYRQTLGQGPEFLTYFQNEAQLEKSRLLSDRFSAERPKGSFSTLEIQRTEQGDSAMYLCASSSYQRGSYEQYFGPGTRLTVT.